The 19 T cell receptor beta chains below all came from one sample that was sequenced in a study of T-cell reconstitution after alpha-beta-depleted transplantation in children. Preparing the TCRbeta library involved the use of unique molecular identifiers. TCRdb ran MiXCR on the PCR reads and lists one entry per CDR3 protein. The sample has tens of thousands of distinct CDR3 sequences; less than 55% are singletons. The material sequenced was PBMCs, mostly from graft donor cells, taken 360 days after TCRalphabeta/CD19-depleted stem cell transplant. The receptors were gathered from a male patient aged 5 to 17 who had a stem cell transplant for acute lymphoblastic leukemia, so the T cells may come from the graft donor.

This clonotype has a single count. The chain uses TRBV7-6 and TRBJ2-5; 14 nucleotides line up with TRBD2. The CDR3 consists of 15 residues. Per the germline V gene, CDR1 is SGHVS and CDR2 is FNYEAQ. Unmatched junction bases numbered 4, after V lost 3 bases and J lost 7 bases. Written as DNA, the CDR3 is TGTGCCAGCAGCTTGGGAGGGACTAGCGGGGGGACCCAGTACTTC. It encodes CASSLGGTSGGTQYF.

V is TRBV29-1 and J is TRBJ2-5; 9 nucleotides match TRBD2. CDR1 and CDR2 from the germline V gene are SQVTM and ANQGSEA. CDR3 size: 13 residues. V trimming: 4 bases; J trimming: 4 bases; junction bases outside the gene matches: 4. The CDR3 region is CSVVAGVAETQYF. CDR3 bases: TGCAGCGTTGTAGCGGGAGTTGCAGAGACCCAGTACTTC.

The chain links TRBV5-1 to TRBJ2-5; D is possibly TRBD2 (5 bases). Per germline, CDR1 SGHRS and CDR2 YFSETQ. V was cut by 4 bases and J by 5 bases, with 18 bases left in between. This CDR3 has 15 amino acids. As DNA, the CDR3 is TGCGCCAGCAGCCCCGGGGAGCGATGGTTGGAGACCCAGTACTTC. It is translated as CASSPGERWLETQYF. Full variable domain (outside the CDR3, taken from reference TRBV5-1 and TRBJ2-5): KAGVTQTPRYLIKTRGQQVTLSCSPISGHRSVSWYQQTPGQGLQFLFEYFSETQRNKGNFPGRFSGRQFSNSRSEMNVSTLELGDSALYLCASSPGERWLETQYFGPGTRLLVL.

DNA for the CDR3: TGTGCCAGCAGTCCTACGTCCAGGGGGCCTGGGGCAGATACGCAGTATTTT. Translation gives CASSPTSRGPGADTQYF. The chain joins TRBV12-3 or TRBV12-4 to TRBJ2-3; TRBD1 aligns across 8 bases. The CDR3 is 17 amino acids. The junction had 14 bases not matched to a gene; V was cut back by 5 bases and J by 4 bases.

This clonotype was seen a few times. The gene calls are TRBV24-1 and TRBJ2-1; 10 bases line up with TRBD2. Trimming took 3 bases from V and 8 from J; bases not matched to a gene: 9. Looked up from germline, CDR1 is KGHDR and CDR2 is SFDVKD. CDR3 length: 16 residues. This CDR3 reads CATSDPRGAGGDEQFF. The DNA of the CDR3 is TGTGCCACCAGTGATCCCAGGGGAGCGGGAGGGGATGAGCAGTTCTTC.

In its sample, this clonotype was seen a few times. The chain carries TRBV5-1 and TRBJ2-4; D remains unclear. Germline CDR1 SGHRS, CDR2 YFSETQ. Trimming cost V 1 base and J 7 bases, with 9 bases left between them. The length of the CDR3 is 13 residues. CDR3 nucleotide sequence: TGCGCCAGCAGCTTGCGGGCCCAGAACATTCAGTACTTC. Translation: CASSLRAQNIQYF.

The chain carries TRBV28 and TRBJ2-7; 10 positions agree with TRBD2. The V gene's germline CDR1 is MDHEN and CDR2 SYDVKM. This CDR3 comprises 18 residues. J gave up 4 bases and V 3 bases, and 15 bases lay outside the gene matches. The CDR3 is CASSFIFSVSSGSYEQYF. DNA of the CDR3: TGTGCCAGCAGTTTTATATTTTCGGTCTCTAGCGGGAGTTACGAGCAGTACTTC.

This chain connects TRBV5-4 to TRBJ1-2; 9 positions match TRBD1. The CDR3 has 13 residues. Trimming took 5 bases from V and 8 from J; bases not matched to a gene: 7. Looked up from germline, CDR1 is SGHNT and CDR2 is YYREEE (reference sequence). CDR3 coding DNA: TGTGCCAGCAGGTCCGGGACAGGGCCGGGCTACACCTTC. This codes for CASRSGTGPGYTF.

The chain combines TRBV6-2 or TRBV6-3 with TRBJ1-5; possibly TRBD1 for D (5 bases). The ends were cut back, 5 bases at V and 4 bases at J, with 18 bases in the middle. CDR3 length: 16 amino acids. CDR1 and CDR2 (germline): MNHEY, SVGEGT. The CDR3 sequence is CASSPAGGGSNQPQHF. Here the CDR3 DNA reads TGTGCCAGCAGTCCCGCCGGGGGGGGGAGTAATCAGCCCCAGCATTTT.

The rearrangement links TRBV25-1 to TRBJ2-5, with 7 positions matching TRBD1. The CDR3 contains 13 residues. V dropped 5 bases and J dropped 4; count of bases not matched to a gene: 4. Germline assignment: CDR1 MGHDK and CDR2 SYGVNS. The CDR3 DNA follows: TGTGCCAGCAGTCCCCGGGACAGAGAGACCCAGTACTTC. Translated, it gives CASSPRDRETQYF. Based on the CDR3 plus reference TRBV25-1 and TRBJ2-5, the full variable domain is EADIYQTPRYLVIGTGKKITLECSQTMGHDKMYWYQQDPGMELHLIHYSYGVNSTEKGDLSSESTVSRIRTEHFPLTLESARPSHTSQYLCASSPRDRETQYFGPGTRLLVL.

The J gene is TRBJ1-1, the V gene TRBV5-1, with TRBD1 as a possible D gene (5 bases). Trimming removed 1 base from V and 4 bases from J, with 8 bases in between. Germline CDR1 SGHRS, CDR2 YFSETQ. The CDR3 extends over 13 amino acids. CDR3 DNA: TGCGCCAGCAGCTTGATTGGGGGCACTGAAGCTTTCTTT. This gives the protein CASSLIGGTEAFF.

The J gene is TRBJ1-5, the V gene TRBV27; 8 positions agree with TRBD1. The germline CDR1 and CDR2 sequences are MNHEY and SMNVEV (reference sequence). This CDR3 comprises 15 residues. V gave up 6 bases and J gave up 1 base; unmatched junction bases: 5. CDR3 residues: CASSQGTGSNQPQHF. The CDR3 nucleotides read TGTGCCAGCAGCCAAGGGACAGGCAGCAATCAGCCCCAGCATTTT.

The sample holds a few counts of this clonotype. The genes are TRBV10-2 and TRBJ1-1, with 7 bases matching TRBD1. V lost 8 bases, J lost 3 bases, and 3 bases stayed unmatched. The CDR3 has 12 amino acids. From germline, CDR1 is WSHSY and CDR2 SAAADI. CDR3: CASVRGDTEAFF. The CDR3 DNA reads as TGCGCCAGCGTCAGGGGGGACACTGAAGCTTTCTTT.

This clonotype was seen only a few times. V usage is TRBV19 and J usage is TRBJ2-7, with 9 bases fitting TRBD1. Germline V gene data show CDR1 as LNHDA and CDR2 as SQIVND (reference sequence). Trimming at V came to 6 bases and at J to 3 bases, leaving 9 bases not matched to a gene. The CDR3 covers 15 residues. CDR3 nucleotides: TGTGCCAGTAGCCTCCCGGGACAGGGAAACTACGAGCAGTACTTC. This sequence encodes CASSLPGQGNYEQYF.

The chain couples TRBV15 to TRBJ2-3; 9 bases align to TRBD2. The CDR3 consists of 15 residues. Germline V CDR1 and CDR2: LNHNV, YYDKDF (reference sequence). The V gene end was trimmed by 1 base and the J gene end by 6 bases; junction bases not matched to a gene: 5. CDR3 protein: CATSRGIAGADTQYF. The CDR3 coding sequence is TGTGCCACCAGCAGAGGAATAGCGGGAGCGGATACGCAGTATTTT.

This chain joins TRBV7-8 and TRBJ1-6, with D possibly being TRBD1 (5 bases). V was pared by 2 bases and J by 10 bases, with 12 bases between. The CDR3 length is 14 residues. CDR1 is SGHVS, CDR2 FQNEAQ, per germline. The CDR3 bases are TGTGCCAGCAGCTTACTGCGGGGGGAATCACCCCTCCACTTT. Amino acids: CASSLLRGESPLHF.

The chain is built from TRBV29-1 and TRBJ2-1; TRBD2 agrees at 9 bases. Germline V CDR1 and CDR2: SQVTM, ANQGSEA. Trimming cost V 6 bases and J 3 bases; bases outside gene matches: 9. There are 15 residues in the CDR3. The CDR3, as DNA: TGCAGCGTCCTAAGCCCTAGCGGGGTCTACAATGAGCAGTTCTTC. The encoded protein is CSVLSPSGVYNEQFF.

There are many counts of this clonotype. The chain is built from TRBV6-4 and TRBJ1-1; 7 positions match TRBD1. Per germline, CDR1 MRHNA and CDR2 SNTAGT. V gave up 6 bases and J gave up 5 bases; unmatched junction bases: 0. The CDR3 contains 11 residues. The CDR3 bases are TGTGCCAGCAGACAGGGGACTGAAGCTTTCTTT. It yields the protein CASRQGTEAFF.

The CDR3 sequence: CASSYDRRHTGELFF. The CDR3 DNA is TGTGCCAGCAGCTACGACAGACGCCACACCGGGGAGCTGTTTTTT. The chain has TRBV11-1 and TRBJ2-2, with D maybe TRBD1 (5 bases). CDR3 length equals 15 residues. Germline V gene data show CDR1 as SGHAT and CDR2 as FQDESV (reference sequence). V shed 4 bases and J shed 3 bases, with 12 bases lying between them.